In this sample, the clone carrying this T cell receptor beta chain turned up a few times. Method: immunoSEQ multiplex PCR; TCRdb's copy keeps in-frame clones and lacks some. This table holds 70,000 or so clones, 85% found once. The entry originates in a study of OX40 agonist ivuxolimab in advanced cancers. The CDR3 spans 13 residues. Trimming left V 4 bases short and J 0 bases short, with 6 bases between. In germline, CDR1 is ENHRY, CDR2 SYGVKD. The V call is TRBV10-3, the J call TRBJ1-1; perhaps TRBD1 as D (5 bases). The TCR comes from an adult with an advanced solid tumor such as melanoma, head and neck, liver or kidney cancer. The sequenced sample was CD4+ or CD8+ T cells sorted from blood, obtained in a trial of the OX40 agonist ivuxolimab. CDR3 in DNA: TGTGCCATCAGTGCAGGGATGAACACTGAAGCTTTCTTT. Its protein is CAISAGMNTEAFF.